This passage covers 7 T cell receptor beta chains from one sample sequenced in a study of OX40 agonist ivuxolimab in advanced cancers. Generated by immunoSEQ multiplex PCR, the TCRdb table keeps only in-frame clones and is missing some. The sample has 60,000 or so clones, roughly 86% seen once. The sample here was CD4+ or CD8+ T cells sorted from blood, taken in a trial of the OX40 agonist ivuxolimab. The receptors derive from an adult with an advanced solid tumor such as melanoma, head and neck, liver or kidney cancer.

This clone was detected only once. This chain uses TRBV19 with TRBJ1-3; D gene uncertain. The V and J ends lost 3 bases and 0 bases respectively, with 9 bases between them. The CDR3 is 15 residues long. From germline, CDR1 is LNHDA and CDR2 SQIVND (reference sequence). The CDR3 region has the DNA TGTGCCAGTAGTATTGGAGAGAGCTCTGGAAACACCATATATTTT. Its translation is CASSIGESSGNTIYF.

The rearrangement uses TRBV12-5 and TRBJ2-7; D is unresolved. Germline loops: CDR1 LGHNT, CDR2 FRNRAP. The CDR3 is made up of 12 amino acids. Trimming took off 5 bases at V and 2 bases at J, with 7 bases between the two ends. This CDR3 is CASGIGPYEQYF. In DNA, the CDR3 is TGTGCTAGTGGTATAGGACCCTACGAGCAGTACTTC. The complete variable domain, with remaining parts taken from reference TRBV12-5 and TRBJ2-7, reads DARVTQTPRHKVTEMGQEVTMRCQPILGHNTVFWYRQTMMQGLELLAYFRNRAPLDDSGMPKDRFSAEMPDATLATLKIQPSEPRDSAVYFCASGIGPYEQYFGPGTRLTVT.

The V gene is TRBV29-1, the J gene TRBJ2-2; the D is unclear. Germline loops: CDR1 SQVTM, CDR2 ANQGSEA. V lost 7 bases, J lost 7 bases, and 10 bases lay in between. The CDR3 is 11 residues long. CDR3 bases: TGCAGCGCTGGGTCTCGCGGGGAGCTGTTTTTT. Protein sequence: CSAGSRGELFF.

In its sample, this clone was seen once. The V gene is TRBV28, the J gene TRBJ2-7; D might be TRBD1 (6 bases). Trimming pared 4 bases from V and 0 bases from J, leaving 7 bases between. From germline, CDR1 is MDHEN and CDR2 SYDVKM. The CDR3 sequence is 13 residues long. As DNA, the CDR3 is TGTGCCAGCAGTTCGGACAGCTCCTACGAGCAGTACGTC. The encoded protein is CASSSDSSYEQYV.

The chain carries TRBV14 and TRBJ1-2; a weak D match, TRBD1 (5 bases). The CDR3 sequence is 14 residues long. Trimming removed 2 bases from V and 2 bases from J, with 9 bases in between. Looked up from germline, CDR1 is SGHDN and CDR2 is FVKESK. The CDR3 sequence is CASSQSGTNYGYTF. CDR3 nucleotide sequence: TGTGCCAGCAGCCAATCGGGGACCAACTATGGCTACACCTTC.

CDR3 nucleotides: TGCGCCAGCAGCCAAGGAGTAACCTACGAGCAGTACTTC. This sequence encodes CASSQGVTYEQYF. The V call is TRBV4-3, the J call TRBJ2-7; D gene uncertain. Trimming cost V 1 base and J 2 bases, with 6 bases left between them. Germline assignment: CDR1 LGHNA and CDR2 YSLEER. This CDR3 is 13 amino acids long.

The chain carries TRBV7-9 and TRBJ1-2; D uncertain. Per the germline V gene, CDR1 is SEHNR and CDR2 is FQNEAQ (reference sequence). The CDR3 loop spans 14 amino acids. The germline V and J ends were trimmed by 1 base and 1 base, with 7 bases remaining between them. The DNA for the CDR3 is TGTGCCAGCAGCTTAGATGCTTTTAACTATGGCTACACCTTC. Protein sequence: CASSLDAFNYGYTF.